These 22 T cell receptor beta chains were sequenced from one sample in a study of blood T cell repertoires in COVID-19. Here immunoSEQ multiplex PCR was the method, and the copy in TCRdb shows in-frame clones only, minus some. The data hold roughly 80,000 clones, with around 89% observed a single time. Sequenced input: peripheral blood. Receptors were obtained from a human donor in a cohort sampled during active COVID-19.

CDR3 DNA sequence: TGTGCCAGCTGGGACAGGGGGCGAACTGAAGCTTTCTTT. It translates to CASWDRGRTEAFF. The V gene is TRBV6-5, the J gene TRBJ1-1; TRBD1 matches 12 bases. J was trimmed by 5 bases and V by 8 bases; bases with no gene match: 3. The CDR3 consists of 13 residues. The germline gives CDR1 MNHEY, CDR2 SVGAGI.

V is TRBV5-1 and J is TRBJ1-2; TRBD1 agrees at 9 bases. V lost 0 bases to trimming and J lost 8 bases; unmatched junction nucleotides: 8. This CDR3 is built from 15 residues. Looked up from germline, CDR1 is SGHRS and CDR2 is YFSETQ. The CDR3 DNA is TGCGCCAGCAGCTTGGAAGCACAGGGGGCGTCCGGCTACACCTTC. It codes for CASSLEAQGASGYTF.

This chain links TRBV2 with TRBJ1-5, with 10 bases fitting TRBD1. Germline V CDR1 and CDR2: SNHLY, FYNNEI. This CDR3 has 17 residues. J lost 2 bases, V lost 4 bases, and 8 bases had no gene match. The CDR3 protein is CASSASRDRGRNQPQHF. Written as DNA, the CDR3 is TGTGCCAGCAGTGCGTCCCGGGACAGGGGTCGCAATCAGCCCCAGCATTTT. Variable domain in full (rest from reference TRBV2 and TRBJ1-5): EPEVTQTPSHQVTQMGQEVILRCVPISNHLYFYWYRQILGQKVEFLVSFYNNEISEKSEIFDDQFSVERPDGSNFTLKIRSTKLEDSAMYFCASSASRDRGRNQPQHFGDGTRLSIL.

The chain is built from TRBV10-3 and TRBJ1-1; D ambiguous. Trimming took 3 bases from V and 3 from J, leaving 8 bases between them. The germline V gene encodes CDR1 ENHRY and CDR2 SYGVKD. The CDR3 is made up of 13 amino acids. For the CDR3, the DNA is TGTGCCATCAGTGACTGGGAGGACACTGAAGCTTTCTTT. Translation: CAISDWEDTEAFF.

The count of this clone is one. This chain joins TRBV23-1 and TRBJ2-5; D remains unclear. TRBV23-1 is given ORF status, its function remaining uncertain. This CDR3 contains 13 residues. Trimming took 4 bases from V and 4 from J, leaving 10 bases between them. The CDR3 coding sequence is TGCGCCAGCAGTCGCAATGCGCGAGAGACCCAGTACTTC. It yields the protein CASSRNARETQYF.

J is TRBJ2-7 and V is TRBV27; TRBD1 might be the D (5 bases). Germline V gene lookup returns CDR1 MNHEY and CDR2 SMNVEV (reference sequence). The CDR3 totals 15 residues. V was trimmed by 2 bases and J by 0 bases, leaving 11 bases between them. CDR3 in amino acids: CASSLIRQSSYEQYF. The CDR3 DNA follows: TGTGCCAGCAGTTTAATCCGACAGAGCTCCTACGAGCAGTACTTC.

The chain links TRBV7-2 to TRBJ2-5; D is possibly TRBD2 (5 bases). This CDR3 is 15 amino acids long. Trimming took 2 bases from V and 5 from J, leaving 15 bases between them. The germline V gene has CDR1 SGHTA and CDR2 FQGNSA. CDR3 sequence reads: CASSLSLGSGETQYF. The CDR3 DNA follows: TGTGCCAGCAGCTTAAGCTTAGGGAGCGGTGAGACCCAGTACTTC.

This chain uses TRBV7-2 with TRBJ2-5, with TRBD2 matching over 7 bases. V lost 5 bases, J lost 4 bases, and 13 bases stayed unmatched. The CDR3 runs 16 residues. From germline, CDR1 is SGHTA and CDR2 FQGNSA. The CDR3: CASSPGLGWRGETQYF. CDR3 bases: TGTGCCAGCAGCCCAGGACTAGGATGGAGGGGAGAGACCCAGTACTTC.

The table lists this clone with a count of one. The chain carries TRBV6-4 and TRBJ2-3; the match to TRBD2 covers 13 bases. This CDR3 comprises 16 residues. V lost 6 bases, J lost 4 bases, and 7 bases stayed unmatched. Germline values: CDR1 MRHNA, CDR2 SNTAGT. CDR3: CASSRGTSGEPDTQYF. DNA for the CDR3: TGTGCCAGCAGCCGCGGGACTAGCGGGGAGCCAGATACGCAGTATTTT.

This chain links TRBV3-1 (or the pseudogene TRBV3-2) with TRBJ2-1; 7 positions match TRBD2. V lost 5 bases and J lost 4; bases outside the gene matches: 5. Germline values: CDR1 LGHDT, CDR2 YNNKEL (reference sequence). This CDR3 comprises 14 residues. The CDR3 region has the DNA TGTGCCAGCAGCAGCGGCGGGGGTTACAATGAGCAGTTCTTC. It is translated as CASSSGGGYNEQFF.

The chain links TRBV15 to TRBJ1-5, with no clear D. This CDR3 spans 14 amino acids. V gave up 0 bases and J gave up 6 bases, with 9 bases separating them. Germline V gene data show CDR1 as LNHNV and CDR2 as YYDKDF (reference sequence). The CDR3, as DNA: TGTGCCACCAGCAGAGATCGACTTCCTCAGCCCCAGCATTTT. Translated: CATSRDRLPQPQHF.

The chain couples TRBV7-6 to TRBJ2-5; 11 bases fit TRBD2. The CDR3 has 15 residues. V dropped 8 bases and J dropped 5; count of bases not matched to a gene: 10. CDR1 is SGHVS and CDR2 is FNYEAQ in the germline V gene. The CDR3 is CASRVSTSGVETQYF. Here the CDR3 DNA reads TGTGCCAGCCGCGTGTCGACTAGCGGGGTGGAGACCCAGTACTTC.

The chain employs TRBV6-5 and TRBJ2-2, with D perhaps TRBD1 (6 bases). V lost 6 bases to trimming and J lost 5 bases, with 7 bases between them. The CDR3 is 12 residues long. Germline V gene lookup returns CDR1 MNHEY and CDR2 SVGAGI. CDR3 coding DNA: TGTGCCAGCAGCCAGGGGACCGGGGAGCTGTTTTTT. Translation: CASSQGTGELFF.

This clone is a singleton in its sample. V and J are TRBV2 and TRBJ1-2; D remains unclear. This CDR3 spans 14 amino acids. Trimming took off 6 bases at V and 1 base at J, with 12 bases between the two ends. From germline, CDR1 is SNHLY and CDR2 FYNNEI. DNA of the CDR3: TGTGCCAGCAGCCCAGCCAGGCTTAACTATGGCTACACCTTC. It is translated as CASSPARLNYGYTF.

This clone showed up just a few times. CDR3 sequence: CASSPGVVQLLEAFF. The DNA for the CDR3 is TGCGCCAGCAGCCCGGGGGTGGTGCAGTTACTTGAAGCTTTCTTT. The chain links TRBV5-1 to TRBJ1-1, with a weak D call TRBD1 (5 bases). The CDR3 is 15 residues long. V lost 4 bases, J lost 7 bases, and 20 bases lay in between. The germline V gene has CDR1 SGHRS and CDR2 YFSETQ. Supplemented by reference TRBV5-1 and TRBJ1-1, the full variable domain reads KAGVTQTPRYLIKTRGQQVTLSCSPISGHRSVSWYQQTPGQGLQFLFEYFSETQRNKGNFPGRFSGRQFSNSRSEMNVSTLELGDSALYLCASSPGVVQLLEAFFGQGTRLTVV.

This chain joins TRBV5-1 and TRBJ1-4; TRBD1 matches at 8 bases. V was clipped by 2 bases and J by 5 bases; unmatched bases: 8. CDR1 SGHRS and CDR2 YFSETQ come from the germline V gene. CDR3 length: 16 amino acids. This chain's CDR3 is CASSLMTGDGNEKLFF. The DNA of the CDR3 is TGCGCCAGCAGCTTAATGACAGGGGATGGGAATGAAAAACTGTTTTTT.

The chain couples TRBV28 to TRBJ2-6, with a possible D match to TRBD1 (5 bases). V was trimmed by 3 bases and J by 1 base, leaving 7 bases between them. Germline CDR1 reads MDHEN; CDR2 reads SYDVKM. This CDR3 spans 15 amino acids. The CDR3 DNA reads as TGTGCCAGCAGTTTGGGGCAGTCTGGGGCCAACGTCCTGACTTTC. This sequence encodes CASSLGQSGANVLTF.

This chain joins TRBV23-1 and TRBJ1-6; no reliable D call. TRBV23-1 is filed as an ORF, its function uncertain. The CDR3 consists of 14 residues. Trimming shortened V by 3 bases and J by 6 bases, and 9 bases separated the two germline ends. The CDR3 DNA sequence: TGCGCCAGCAGTCATGGTGGAGGTAATTCACCCCTCCACTTT. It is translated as CASSHGGGNSPLHF.

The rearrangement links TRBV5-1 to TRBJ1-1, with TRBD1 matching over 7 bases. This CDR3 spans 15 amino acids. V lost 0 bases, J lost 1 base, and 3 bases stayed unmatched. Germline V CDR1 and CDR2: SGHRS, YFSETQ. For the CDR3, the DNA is TGCGCCAGCAGCTTGGCACGACAGGGGAACACTGAAGCTTTCTTT. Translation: CASSLARQGNTEAFF.

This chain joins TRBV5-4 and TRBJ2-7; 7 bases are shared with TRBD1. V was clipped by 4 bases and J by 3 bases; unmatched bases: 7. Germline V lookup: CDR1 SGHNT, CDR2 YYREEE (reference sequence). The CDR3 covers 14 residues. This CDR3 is CASSPSGQDYEQYF. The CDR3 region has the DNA TGTGCCAGCAGCCCTTCCGGACAGGACTACGAGCAGTACTTC.

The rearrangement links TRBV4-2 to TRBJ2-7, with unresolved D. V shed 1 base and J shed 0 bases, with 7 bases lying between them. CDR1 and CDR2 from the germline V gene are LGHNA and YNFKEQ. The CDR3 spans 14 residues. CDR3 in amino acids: CASSQASPSYEQYF. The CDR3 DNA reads TGTGCCAGCAGCCAAGCTTCTCCCTCCTACGAGCAGTACTTC.

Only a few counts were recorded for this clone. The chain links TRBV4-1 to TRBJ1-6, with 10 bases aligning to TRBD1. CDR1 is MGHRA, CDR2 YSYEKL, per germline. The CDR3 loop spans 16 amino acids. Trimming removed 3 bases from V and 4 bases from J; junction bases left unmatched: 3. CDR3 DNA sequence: TGCGCCAGCAGCCAGAGGACAGGGGGTTATAATTCACCCCTCCACTTT. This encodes CASSQRTGGYNSPLHF.